The rows below give T cell receptor beta chains drawn from one sample of a study of blood T cells in healthy people across ages. TCRdb reanalysed the 5' RACE reads using MiXCR and keeps one entry per CDR3 protein. The data show 1.2 million to 1.5 million distinct CDR3 sequences, approximately 59% seen once. What was sequenced was blood. The source of these receptors is a man aged 18 to 29 in good health. Both conserved end residues are part of each CDR3. D genes are given only for firm matches. The listing skips clone size in some rows; elsewhere it reads once, few, many or a size class.

cdr3_aa	cdr3_nt	d_call	clone_size	v_call	j_call
CASSRDGVSYEQYF	TGTGCCAGCAGCCGGGACGGGGTATCCTACGAGCAGTACTTC	-	many	TRBV28	TRBJ2-7
CASSLGWETGSYEQYF	TGTGCCAGCAGCTTAGGGTGGGAGACAGGGTCTTACGAGCAGTACTTC	TRBD1	-	TRBV11-2	TRBJ2-7
CASSLEGASDYGYTF	TGCGCCAGCAGCCTAGAGGGGGCGTCTGACTATGGCTACACCTTC	TRBD1	-	TRBV5-1	TRBJ1-2
CASSESRTSGAMRETQYF	TGTGCCAGCAGTGAATCAAGAACGTCAGGGGCGATGAGGGAGACCCAGTACTTC	-	-	TRBV25-1	TRBJ2-5
CSVEKWGKDGELFF	TGCAGCGTTGAAAAGTGGGGGAAGGACGGGGAGCTGTTTTTT	-	-	TRBV29-1	TRBJ2-2
CASSPTPGNQETQYF	TGTGCCAGCAGCCCAACCCCCGGGAACCAAGAGACCCAGTACTTC	-	-	TRBV9	TRBJ2-5
CAISETGQGYNEQFF	TGTGCCATCAGTGAGACGGGACAGGGCTACAATGAGCAGTTCTTC	TRBD1	-	TRBV10-3	TRBJ2-1
CAISGDRGRDGYTF	TGTGCCATCAGTGGGGACAGGGGGCGCGATGGCTACACCTTC	TRBD1	-	TRBV10-3	TRBJ1-2
CSAEAGGPDEQFF	TGCAGTGCTGAGGCGGGAGGGCCTGATGAGCAGTTCTTC	TRBD2	-	TRBV20-1	TRBJ2-1
CASSQDLPSTDTQYF	TGTGCCAGCAGCCAAGACTTACCTTCCACAGATACGCAGTATTTT	-	-	TRBV3-1	TRBJ2-3
CSVMGLGYNEQFF	TGCAGCGTTATGGGGCTAGGTTACAATGAGCAGTTCTTC	-	-	TRBV29-1	TRBJ2-1
CASSSGTLLATDTQYF	TGTGCCAGCAGTTCCGGGACCCTATTGGCCACAGATACGCAGTATTTT	-	-	TRBV6-2/TRBV6-3	TRBJ2-3
CASSPAGFNEKLFF	TGTGCCAGCTCACCAGCCGGGTTCAATGAAAAACTGTTTTTT	-	-	TRBV18	TRBJ1-4
CASSPSSWEQYF	TGTGCCAGCAGCCCTTCTAGTTGGGAGCAGTACTTC	-	-	TRBV14	TRBJ2-5
CASSQDLWVADTQYF	TGTGCCAGCAGCCAAGATCTCTGGGTAGCAGATACGCAGTATTTT	-	-	TRBV4-2	TRBJ2-3
CASSSIVGTDTQYF	TGTGCCAGCAGCTCCATCGTGGGCACAGATACGCAGTATTTT	-	few	TRBV11-2	TRBJ2-3
CASTRSVSGALNTEAFF	TGTGCCAGCACCCGCAGTGTCAGCGGCGCATTGAACACTGAAGCTTTCTTT	-	-	TRBV28	TRBJ1-1
CAIQAGGATQYF	TGTGCCATCCAAGCTGGCGGTGCGACCCAGTACTTC	-	-	TRBV10-3	TRBJ2-5
CASSLNSNEKLFF	TGTGCCAGCAGTCTGAATTCCAATGAAAAACTGTTTTTT	-	-	TRBV11-2	TRBJ1-4
CASSPDPGQVSYNEQFF	TGTGCCAGCAGCCCAGACCCCGGACAGGTATCCTACAATGAGCAGTTCTTC	TRBD1	-	TRBV11-3	TRBJ2-1
CASRQTGGGETQYF	TGTGCCAGCAGGCAAACAGGGGGCGGGGAGACCCAGTACTTC	TRBD1	-	TRBV6-2/TRBV6-3	TRBJ2-5
CASRPGLAASYTDTQYF	TGTGCCAGCAGACCGGGACTAGCGGCGTCCTACACAGATACGCAGTATTTT	TRBD2	-	TRBV2	TRBJ2-3
CASRRTHSGQANEQFF	TGTGCCAGCAGACGCACCCACTCGGGACAGGCCAATGAGCAGTTCTTC	TRBD1	-	TRBV6-6	TRBJ2-1
CASSTPSVETQYF	TGTGCCAGCAGCACGCCTAGCGTTGAGACCCAGTACTTC	-	-	TRBV11-2	TRBJ2-5
CSAAEYSNQPQHF	TGCAGCGCTGCAGAGTATAGCAATCAGCCCCAGCATTTT	-	few	TRBV29-1	TRBJ1-5
CSAGGDNEQFF	TGCAGCGCGGGGGGGGACAATGAGCAGTTCTTC	TRBD2	few	TRBV29-1	TRBJ2-1
CATSRDGGLGYTF	TGTGCCACCAGCAGAGATGGGGGGCTAGGATACACCTTC	-	-	TRBV15	TRBJ1-2
CAISGTSGGRPVQETQYF	TGTGCCATCAGTGGGACTAGCGGGGGCCGACCGGTTCAAGAGACCCAGTACTTC	TRBD2	-	TRBV10-3	TRBJ2-5
CAISPSSGGTGNTQYF	TGTGCCATCAGCCCCTCGTCCGGAGGGACAGGGAACACGCAGTATTTT	TRBD1	few	TRBV10-3	TRBJ2-3
CASSLAWTSGSRPNQETQYF	TGTGCCAGCAGCTTAGCTTGGACTAGCGGGAGTCGGCCGAATCAAGAGACCCAGTACTTC	TRBD2	once	TRBV7-9	TRBJ2-5
CASSQELGGRANEKLFF	TGTGCCAGCAGCCAAGAGTTGGGGGGAAGAGCTAATGAAAAACTGTTTTTT	-	-	TRBV4-2	TRBJ1-4
CASSTRTDTVSYNEQFF	TGTGCCAGCAGCACCCGGACAGATACAGTCTCCTACAATGAGCAGTTCTTC	-	few	TRBV11-2	TRBJ2-1
CASSGTRMLNQPQHF	TGTGCCAGCAGTGGGACAAGGATGCTCAATCAGCCCCAGCATTTT	-	few	TRBV2	TRBJ1-5
CASSQVLDNSGANVLTF	TGTGCCAGCAGCCAAGTACTCGACAACTCTGGGGCCAACGTCCTGACTTTC	-	-	TRBV14	TRBJ2-6
CASSPEGGTEAFF	TGCGCCAGCAGCCCGGAGGGAGGAACTGAAGCTTTCTTT	-	few	TRBV4-1	TRBJ1-1
CATSRGRAGDNYEQYF	TGTGCCACCAGCAGAGGAAGAGCGGGGGATAACTACGAGCAGTACTTC	TRBD2	-	TRBV15	TRBJ2-7
CASSQDWATSYEQYF	TGCGCCAGCAGCCAAGATTGGGCCACCTCCTACGAGCAGTACTTC	-	few	TRBV4-3	TRBJ2-7
CSARPDSPISSYEQYF	TGCAGTGCTAGGCCGGACAGTCCCATCTCCTCCTACGAGCAGTACTTC	-	few	TRBV20-1	TRBJ2-7
CASSTFMSSYNEQFF	TGCGCCAGCAGCACCTTCATGAGCTCCTACAATGAGCAGTTCTTC	-	-	TRBV5-1	TRBJ2-1
CASSYSNLGNEQFF	TGTGCCAGCAGTTACTCGAATCTAGGTAATGAGCAGTTCTTC	-	-	TRBV6-5	TRBJ2-1
CASLSPNRSPYEQYF	TGTGCCAGCCTATCCCCGAACAGGAGTCCCTACGAGCAGTACTTC	-	-	TRBV2	TRBJ2-7
CSAGQGNYGYTF	TGCAGCGCTGGACAGGGTAACTATGGCTACACCTTC	TRBD1	-	TRBV29-1	TRBJ1-2
CSVDANTCGYTF	TGCAGCGTTGATGCAAACACCTGTGGCTACACCTTC	-	-	TRBV29-1	TRBJ1-2
CASRFGLAGGNGEQFF	TGTGCCAGCAGATTCGGACTAGCGGGAGGGAACGGCGAGCAGTTCTTC	TRBD2	-	TRBV6-5	TRBJ2-1
CASGAEPGHIYGYTF	TGCGCCAGCGGGGCCGAACCGGGACATATCTATGGCTACACCTTC	-	-	TRBV5-1	TRBJ1-2
CASSYSANRDSPLHF	TGTGCCAGCAGTTACTCGGCAAACAGGGACTCACCCCTCCACTTT	-	-	TRBV6-5	TRBJ1-6
CSVEDSITHPYEQYF	TGCAGCGTTGAAGATAGCATAACCCATCCCTACGAGCAGTACTTC	-	few	TRBV29-1	TRBJ2-7
CASSLERVGPYEQYF	TGTGCCAGCAGCTTAGAGAGGGTGGGTCCCTACGAGCAGTACTTC	-	-	TRBV7-8	TRBJ2-7
CSARGPGVTEASF	TGCAGTGCTAGGGGCCCAGGGGTTACTGAAGCTTCCTTT	-	-	TRBV20-1	TRBJ1-1
CASSYVGRSGGKNIQYF	TGTGCCAGCAGTTACGTTGGTCGATCCGGGGGCAAAAACATTCAGTACTTC	-	-	TRBV6-2/TRBV6-3	TRBJ2-4
CASSPGGRPSSSGANVLTF	TGTGCCAGCAGCCCTGGGGGGAGGCCGTCTAGCTCTGGGGCCAACGTCCTGACTTTC	-	few	TRBV11-2	TRBJ2-6
CASSPPRGSSGANVLTF	TGTGCCAGCAGCCCCCCCCGGGGTAGTTCTGGGGCCAACGTCCTGACTTTC	-	-	TRBV9	TRBJ2-6
CASSYSFSGANVLTF	TGTGCCAGCAGTTACTCGTTCTCTGGGGCCAACGTCCTGACTTTC	-	-	TRBV6-2/TRBV6-3	TRBJ2-6
CASSLGISGTDTQYF	TGTGCCAGCAGTCTAGGTATTTCGGGAACAGATACGCAGTATTTT	-	few	TRBV28	TRBJ2-3
CSARELLAGAVWETQYF	TGCAGTGCTAGAGAACTCCTAGCGGGAGCCGTGTGGGAGACCCAGTACTTC	TRBD2	-	TRBV20-1	TRBJ2-5